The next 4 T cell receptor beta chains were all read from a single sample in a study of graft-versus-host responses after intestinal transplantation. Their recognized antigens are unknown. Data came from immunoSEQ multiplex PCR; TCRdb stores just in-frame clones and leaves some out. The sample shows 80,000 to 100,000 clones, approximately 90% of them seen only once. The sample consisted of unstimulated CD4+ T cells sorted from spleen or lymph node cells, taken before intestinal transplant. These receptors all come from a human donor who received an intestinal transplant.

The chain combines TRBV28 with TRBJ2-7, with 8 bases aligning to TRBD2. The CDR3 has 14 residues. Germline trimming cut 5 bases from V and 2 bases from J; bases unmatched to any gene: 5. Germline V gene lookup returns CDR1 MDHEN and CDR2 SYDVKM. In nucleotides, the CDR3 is TGTGCCAGCAGTCCCCCCGGGGGGGCCTACGAGCAGTACTTC. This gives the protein CASSPPGGAYEQYF.

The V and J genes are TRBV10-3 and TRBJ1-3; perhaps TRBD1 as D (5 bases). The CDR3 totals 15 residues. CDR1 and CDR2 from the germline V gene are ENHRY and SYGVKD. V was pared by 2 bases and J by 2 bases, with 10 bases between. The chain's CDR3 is CAISEGSGPGNTIYF. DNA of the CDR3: TGTGCCATCAGTGAGGGGTCAGGGCCTGGAAACACCATATATTTT.

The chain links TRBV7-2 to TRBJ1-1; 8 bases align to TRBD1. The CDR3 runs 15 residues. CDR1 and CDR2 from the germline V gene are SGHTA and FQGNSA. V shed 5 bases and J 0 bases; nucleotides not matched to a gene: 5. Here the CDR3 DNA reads TGTGCCAGCAGCCTTCAGACAGGGGTGAACACTGAAGCTTTCTTT. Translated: CASSLQTGVNTEAFF.

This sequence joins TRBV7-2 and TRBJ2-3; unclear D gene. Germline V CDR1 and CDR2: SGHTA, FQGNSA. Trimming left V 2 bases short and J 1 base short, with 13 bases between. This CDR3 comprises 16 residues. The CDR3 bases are TGTGCCAGCAGCTTACCCCAGGCTTCCCGCACAGATACGCAGTATTTT. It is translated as CASSLPQASRTDTQYF.